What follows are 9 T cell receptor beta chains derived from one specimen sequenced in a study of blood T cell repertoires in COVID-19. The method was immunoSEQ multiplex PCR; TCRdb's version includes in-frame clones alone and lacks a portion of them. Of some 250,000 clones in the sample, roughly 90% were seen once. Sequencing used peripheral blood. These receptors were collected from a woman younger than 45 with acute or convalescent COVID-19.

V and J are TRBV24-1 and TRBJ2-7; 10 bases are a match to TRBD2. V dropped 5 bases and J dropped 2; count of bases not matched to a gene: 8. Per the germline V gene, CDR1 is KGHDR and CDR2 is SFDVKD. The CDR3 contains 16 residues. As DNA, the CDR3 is TGTGCCACCAGTGGGAAGGGACTAGCGCAGACCTACGAGCAGTACTTC. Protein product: CATSGKGLAQTYEQYF.

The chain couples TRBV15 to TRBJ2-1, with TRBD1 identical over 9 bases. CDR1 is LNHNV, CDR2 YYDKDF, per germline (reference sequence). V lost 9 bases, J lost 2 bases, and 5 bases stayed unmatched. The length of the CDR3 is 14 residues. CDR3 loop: CATGTGPTYNEQFF. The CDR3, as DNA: TGTGCCACAGGGACAGGGCCAACCTACAATGAGCAGTTCTTC.

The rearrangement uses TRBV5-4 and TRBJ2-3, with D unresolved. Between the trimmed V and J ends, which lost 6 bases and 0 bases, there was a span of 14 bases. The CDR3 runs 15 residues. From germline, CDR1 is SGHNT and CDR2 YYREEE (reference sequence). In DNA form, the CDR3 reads TGTGCCAGCACCTATTCTGCGGCTAGCACAGATACGCAGTATTTT. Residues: CASTYSAASTDTQYF.

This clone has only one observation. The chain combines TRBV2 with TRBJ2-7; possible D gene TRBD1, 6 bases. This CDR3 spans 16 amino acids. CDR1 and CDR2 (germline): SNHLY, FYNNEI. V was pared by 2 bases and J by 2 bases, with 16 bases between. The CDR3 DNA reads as TGTGCCAGCAGTGAAAATCACAGGGTATTTGCCTACGAGCAGTACTTC. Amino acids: CASSENHRVFAYEQYF.

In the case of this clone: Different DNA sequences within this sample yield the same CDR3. The DNA for the CDR3 is TGCGCCAGCAGCGGGACAGGGCTGAACACTGAAGCTTTCTTT. This encodes CASSGTGLNTEAFF. This chain connects TRBV5-1 to TRBJ1-1; 9 bases align to TRBD1. Germline assignment: CDR1 SGHRS and CDR2 YFSETQ. The V gene end was trimmed by 4 bases and the J gene end by 0 bases; junction bases not matched to a gene: 1. The CDR3 is 14 residues long.

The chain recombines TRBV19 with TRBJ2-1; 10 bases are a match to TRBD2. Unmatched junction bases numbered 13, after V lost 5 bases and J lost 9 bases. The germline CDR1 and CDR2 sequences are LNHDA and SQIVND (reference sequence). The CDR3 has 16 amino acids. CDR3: CASSPRLAGSAVEQFF. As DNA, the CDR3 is TGTGCCAGTAGTCCAAGACTAGCGGGTTCTGCCGTTGAGCAGTTCTTC.

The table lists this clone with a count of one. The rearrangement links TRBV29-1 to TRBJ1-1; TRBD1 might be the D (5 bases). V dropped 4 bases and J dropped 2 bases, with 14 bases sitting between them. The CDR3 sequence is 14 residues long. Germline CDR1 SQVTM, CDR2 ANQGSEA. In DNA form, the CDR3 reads TGCAGCGTTGGCAGGGATTTAACTAACACTGAAGCTTTCTTT. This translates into CSVGRDLTNTEAFF.

CDR3 nucleotides: TGTGCCTGGAGTGGAGGAGTCCCCCCTGAAGCTTTCTTT. This codes for CAWSGGVPPEAFF. The V gene is TRBV30, the J gene TRBJ1-1; no clear D gene. There are 13 residues in the CDR3. CDR1 GTSNPN and CDR2 SVGIG come from the germline V gene (reference sequence). V shed 1 base and J shed 6 bases, with 12 bases lying between them.

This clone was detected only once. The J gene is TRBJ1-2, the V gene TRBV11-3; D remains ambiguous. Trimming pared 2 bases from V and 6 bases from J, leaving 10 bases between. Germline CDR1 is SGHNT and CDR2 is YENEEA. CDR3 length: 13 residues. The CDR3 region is CASSLRSSNGYTF. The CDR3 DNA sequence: TGTGCCAGCAGCTTACGGAGCTCTAATGGCTACACCTTC.